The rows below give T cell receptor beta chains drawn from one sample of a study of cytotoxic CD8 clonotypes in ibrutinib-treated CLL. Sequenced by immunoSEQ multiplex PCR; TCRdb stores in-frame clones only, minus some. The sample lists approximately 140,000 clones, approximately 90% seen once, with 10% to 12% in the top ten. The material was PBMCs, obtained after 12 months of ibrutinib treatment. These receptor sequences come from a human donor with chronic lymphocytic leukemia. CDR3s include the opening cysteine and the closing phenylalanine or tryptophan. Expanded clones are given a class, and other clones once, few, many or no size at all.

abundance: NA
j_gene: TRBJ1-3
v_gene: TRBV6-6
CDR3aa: CASSWGIENTIYF

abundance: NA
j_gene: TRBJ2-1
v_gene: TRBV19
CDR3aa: CASRTSGLNNEQFF

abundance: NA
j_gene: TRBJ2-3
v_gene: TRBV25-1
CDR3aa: CASSDPRGVWADTQYF

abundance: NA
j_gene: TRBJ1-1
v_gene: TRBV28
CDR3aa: CASSSTSWGAFF

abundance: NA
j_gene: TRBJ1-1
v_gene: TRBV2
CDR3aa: CASSERLRQGWTEAFF

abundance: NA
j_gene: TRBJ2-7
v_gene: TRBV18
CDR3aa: CASSPPTGGAGGEQYF

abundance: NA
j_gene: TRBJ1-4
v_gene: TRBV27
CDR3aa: CASRSKDYREKLFF

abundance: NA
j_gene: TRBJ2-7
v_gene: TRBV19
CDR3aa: CASSIGGGASYEQYF

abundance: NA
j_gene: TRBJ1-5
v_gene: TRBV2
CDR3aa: CASTAALGSNQPQHF

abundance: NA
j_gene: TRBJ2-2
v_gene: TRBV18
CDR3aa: CASSPNQGASGELFF

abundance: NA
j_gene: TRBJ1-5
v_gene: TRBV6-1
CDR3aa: CASSFSVNQPQHF

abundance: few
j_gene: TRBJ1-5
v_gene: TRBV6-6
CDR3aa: CASSPQGNQPQHF

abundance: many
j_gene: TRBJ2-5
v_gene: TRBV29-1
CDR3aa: CSVEETSGTQYF

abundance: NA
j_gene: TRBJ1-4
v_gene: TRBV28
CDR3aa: CASSPGQGIGEKLFF

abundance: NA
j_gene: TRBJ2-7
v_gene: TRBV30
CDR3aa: CAWGLAGLYEQYF

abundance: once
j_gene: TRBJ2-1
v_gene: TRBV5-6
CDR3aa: CASSWGRDSYNEQFF

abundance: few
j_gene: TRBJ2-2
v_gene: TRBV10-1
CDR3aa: CASSLTRTGELFF

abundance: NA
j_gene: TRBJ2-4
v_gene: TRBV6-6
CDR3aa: CASSPDALGKNIQYF

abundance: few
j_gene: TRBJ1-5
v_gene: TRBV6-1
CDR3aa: CASSLDRGYQPQHF

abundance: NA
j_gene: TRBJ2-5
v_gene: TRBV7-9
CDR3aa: CASSVSPILGETQYF

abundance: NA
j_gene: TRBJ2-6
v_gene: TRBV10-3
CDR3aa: CAIQASITGANVLTF

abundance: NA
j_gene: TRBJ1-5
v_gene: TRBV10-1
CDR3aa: CASSELGNQPQHF

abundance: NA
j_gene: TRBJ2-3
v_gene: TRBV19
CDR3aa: CASTIGGAEDTQYF

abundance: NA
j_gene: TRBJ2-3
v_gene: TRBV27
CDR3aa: CASSPRDLIPTDTQYF

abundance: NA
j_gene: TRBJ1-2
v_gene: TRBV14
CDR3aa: CASSQAVRGQEDTF

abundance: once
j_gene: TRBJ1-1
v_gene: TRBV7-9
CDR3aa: CASSPHWKNTEAFF

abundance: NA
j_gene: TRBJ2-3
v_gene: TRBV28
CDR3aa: CASSGTLDFTDTQYF

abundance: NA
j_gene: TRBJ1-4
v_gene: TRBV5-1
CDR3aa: CASSVGQGDEKLFF

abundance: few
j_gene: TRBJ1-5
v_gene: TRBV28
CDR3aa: CASIQQPNQPQHF

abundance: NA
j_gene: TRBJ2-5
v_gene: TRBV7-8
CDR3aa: CASSSWTSGKETQYF

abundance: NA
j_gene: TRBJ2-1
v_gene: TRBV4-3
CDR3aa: CASSLLVAGEQFF

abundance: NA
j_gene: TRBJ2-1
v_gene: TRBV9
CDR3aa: CASTRAGLIEEEQFF

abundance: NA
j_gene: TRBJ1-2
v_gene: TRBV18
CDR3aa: CASSPYDHGRTTYGYTF

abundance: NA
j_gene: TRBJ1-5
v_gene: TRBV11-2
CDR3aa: CASSAGGNQPQHF

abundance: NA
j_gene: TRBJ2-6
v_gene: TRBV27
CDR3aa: CASSLSYLLYREGANVLTF

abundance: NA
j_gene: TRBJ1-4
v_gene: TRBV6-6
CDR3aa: CASSSGTSANEKLFF

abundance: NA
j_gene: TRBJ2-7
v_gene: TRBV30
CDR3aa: CAWGVNYEQYF

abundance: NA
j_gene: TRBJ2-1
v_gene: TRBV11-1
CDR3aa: CASSLQTLSSYNEQFF

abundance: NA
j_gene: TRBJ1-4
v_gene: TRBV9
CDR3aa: CASSPHGLRVEEKLFF

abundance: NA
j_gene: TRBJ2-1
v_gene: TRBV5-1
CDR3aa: CASSLGGVTYNEQFF

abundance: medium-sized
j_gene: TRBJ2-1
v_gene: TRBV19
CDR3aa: CASSISGGSNEQFF

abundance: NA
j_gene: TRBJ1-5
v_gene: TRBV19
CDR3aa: CASSIDRGQGASNQPQHF

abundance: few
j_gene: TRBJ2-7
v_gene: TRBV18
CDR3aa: CASSHGYEQYF

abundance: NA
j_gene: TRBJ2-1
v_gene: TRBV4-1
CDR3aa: CASSQSGTGGYEQFF

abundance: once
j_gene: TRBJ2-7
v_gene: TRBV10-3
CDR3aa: CAISGLAGGSYEQYF

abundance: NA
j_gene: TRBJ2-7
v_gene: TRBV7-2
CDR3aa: CASSLARLDEQYF

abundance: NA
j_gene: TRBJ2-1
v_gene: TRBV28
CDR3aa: CASSSRLAGDQNEQFF

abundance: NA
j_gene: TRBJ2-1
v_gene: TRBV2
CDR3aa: CALTEREGHNEQFF

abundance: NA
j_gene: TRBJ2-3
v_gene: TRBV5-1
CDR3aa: CASSLELAGVADTQYF

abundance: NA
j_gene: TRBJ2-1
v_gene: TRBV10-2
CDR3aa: CASSRPEDRGYNEQFF

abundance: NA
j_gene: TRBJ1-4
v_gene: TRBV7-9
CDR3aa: CASSPRPETANEKLFF

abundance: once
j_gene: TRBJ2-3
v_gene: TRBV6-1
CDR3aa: CATEGDTDTQYF

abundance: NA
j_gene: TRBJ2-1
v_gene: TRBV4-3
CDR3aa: CASSQQLGGHNEQFF

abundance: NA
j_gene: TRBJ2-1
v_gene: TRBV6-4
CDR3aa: CASSGTSGRSPRDEQFF

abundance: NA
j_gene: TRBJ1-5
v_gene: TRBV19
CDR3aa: CASSIDSSGQPQHF

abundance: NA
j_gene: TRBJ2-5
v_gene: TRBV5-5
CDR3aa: CASSLHDRAPETQYF

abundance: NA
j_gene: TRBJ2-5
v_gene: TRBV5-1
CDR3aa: CASSLGAGAMGETQYF

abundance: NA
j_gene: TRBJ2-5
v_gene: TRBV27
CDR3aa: CASSPTGVETQYF

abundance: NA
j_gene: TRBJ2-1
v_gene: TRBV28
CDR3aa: CASSFLRSTGNEQFF

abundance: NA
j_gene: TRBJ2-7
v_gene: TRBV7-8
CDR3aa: CASSPWQGVSYEQYF